This note documents a single T cell receptor (beta chain) sequence. Its antigen is still unknown. PCR used 60 Vbeta primers and 13 Jbeta primers. TCRdb's table, derived via immunoSEQ multiplex PCR, lists solely in-frame clones and lacks some. The sample carries approximately 100,000 clones, under 65% recorded once. Germline CDR1 LNHDA, CDR2 SQIVND (reference sequence). This CDR3 is 16 amino acids long. Trimming took off 2 bases at V and 0 bases at J, with 11 bases between the two ends. These data originate in a study of cytomegalovirus exposure and HLA in healthy donors. General study results and limits: CMV serostatus was the sole immune exposure information available. Researchers catalogued 150 or so TCR beta chains as cytomegalovirus-associated. Later on, an analysis found that several of the most significant clusters appeared to be linked to common viral pathogens, which included parvovirus B19. As a later analysis revealed, most CMV-associated TCR beta chains appeared HLA-restricted.

Sequencing used PBMCs. The sequence came from a man in his sixties in good health and CMV-seronegative. This sequence joins TRBV19 and TRBJ1-3; D might be TRBD1 (5 bases). This chain's CDR3 is CASSIKGPNSGNTIYF. CDR3 coding DNA: TGTGCCAGTAGTATAAAGGGGCCCAACTCTGGAAACACCATATATTTT.